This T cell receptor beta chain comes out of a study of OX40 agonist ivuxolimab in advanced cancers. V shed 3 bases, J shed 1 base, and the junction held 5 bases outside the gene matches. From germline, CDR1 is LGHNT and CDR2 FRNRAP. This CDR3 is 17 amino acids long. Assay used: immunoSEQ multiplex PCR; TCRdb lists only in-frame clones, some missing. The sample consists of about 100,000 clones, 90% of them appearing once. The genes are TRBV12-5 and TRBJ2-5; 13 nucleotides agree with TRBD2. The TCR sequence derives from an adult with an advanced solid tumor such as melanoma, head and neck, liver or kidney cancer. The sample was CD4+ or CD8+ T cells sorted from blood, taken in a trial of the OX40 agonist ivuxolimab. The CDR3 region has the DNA TGTGCTAGTGGTTTTTCCGGGACTAGCGGGGTCCAAGAGACCCAGTACTTC. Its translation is CASGFSGTSGVQETQYF. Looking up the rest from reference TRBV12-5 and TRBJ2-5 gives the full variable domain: DARVTQTPRHKVTEMGQEVTMRCQPILGHNTVFWYRQTMMQGLELLAYFRNRAPLDDSGMPKDRFSAEMPDATLATLKIQPSEPRDSAVYFCASGFSGTSGVQETQYFGPGTRLLVL.